This T cell receptor (beta chain) came from a study of cytomegalovirus exposure and HLA in healthy donors. Overall study results and limits: Most CMV-associated TCR beta chains appeared HLA-restricted in a later analysis. When analyzed later, the rates of TCR association showed variation by HLA locus, with DRB1 the most and HLA-C the fewest.

The CDR3 runs to 16 residues. V gave up 1 base and J gave up 0 bases; unmatched junction bases: 3. Germline CDR1 and CDR2: SGHTA and FQGNSA. With 60 Vbeta and 13 Jbeta primers, the PCR was carried out. Sequencing was performed with immunoSEQ multiplex PCR; in TCRdb, only in-frame clones are kept and a portion is missing. The table records around 100,000 clones, under 80% of them present only once. Turning to this clone: Its antigen is unknown.

Input material: PBMCs. This chain joins TRBV7-2 and TRBJ2-3, with 8 bases that match TRBD2. The clonotype originates from a woman aged 18-35 years in good health and CMV-seropositive. The CDR3 bases are TGTGCCAGCAGCTTAGGGTCTAGCGGGAGCACAGATACGCAGTATTTT. Its translation is CASSLGSSGSTDTQYF.